This T cell receptor (delta chain) was observed in a study of gamma-delta chains in newborns, infants, children (dated by TCRdb to 2018 to 2020). About the full investigation: According to the title of the study, polyclonal expansion of innate gammadelta T cells immediately after birth is driven by microbial exposure. The study investigated how microbial exposure shaped innate gammadelta T cell populations in human newborns immediately after birth.

This clone was observed a handful of times. The specificity of this receptor is unknown. A much larger clone is a single base away; this may be a read error. Sequencing relied on an Illumina MiSeq. TCRdb called clones from the public reads with CATT, and repeated DNA sequences were later combined into one row. The sample table records around 4,900 delta-chain clones; approximately 18% of these occur just once. About 5.1% of the sample comes from the top ten. The TCR comes from a child who was a newborn, infant or young child, either healthy, febrile or measles-vaccinated (not recorded which). Sample: blood.

The nucleotides are TGTGCCTGTGACGCCGTACTGGGGGGCGATAAACTCATCTTT. Translated, this gives CACDAVLGGDKLIF. Recombination joined TRDV2 with TRDJ1; 8 nucleotides in the junction match TRDD3. Germline trimming amounts to 3 bases on V and 4 bases on J, with 6 as the count of junction bases outside the gene matches. From the cysteine up to the phenylalanine, the CDR3 has a length of 14 residues. Just CDR3 DNA is preserved here, 42 bases in frame from base 1. CDR1 and CDR2, looked up from the germline V gene, are GEAIGNYY and EKD.